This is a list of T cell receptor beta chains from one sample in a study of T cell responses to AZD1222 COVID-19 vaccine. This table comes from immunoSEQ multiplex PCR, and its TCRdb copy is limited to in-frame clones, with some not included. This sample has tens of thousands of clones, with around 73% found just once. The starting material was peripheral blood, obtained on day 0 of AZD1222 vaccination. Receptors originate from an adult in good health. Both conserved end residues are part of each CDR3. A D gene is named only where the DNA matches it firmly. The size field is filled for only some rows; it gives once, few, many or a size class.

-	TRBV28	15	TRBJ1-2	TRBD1	CASYSPGQPNYGYTF	TGTGCCAGCTATTCTCCGGGACAGCCGAACTATGGCTACACCTTC
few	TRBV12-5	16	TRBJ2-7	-	CASGLKTGTILYEQYF	TGTGCTAGTGGTTTGAAGACGGGTACTATCCTCTACGAGCAGTACTTC
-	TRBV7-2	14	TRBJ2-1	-	CASFPQGSSSEQFF	TGTGCCAGCTTCCCTCAGGGTTCCTCCAGTGAGCAGTTCTTC
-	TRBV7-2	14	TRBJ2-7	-	CASSLVGRTYEQYF	TGTGCCAGCAGCTTAGTCGGGCGTACCTACGAGCAGTACTTC
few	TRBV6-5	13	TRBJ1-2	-	CASSSNRVYGYTF	TGTGCCAGCAGTTCGAACAGGGTTTATGGCTACACCTTC
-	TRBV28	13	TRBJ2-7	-	CASRITGPYEQYF	TGTGCCAGCAGGATTACGGGGCCCTACGAGCAGTACTTC
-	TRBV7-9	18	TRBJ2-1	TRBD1	CASSGARGLTVSYNEQFF	TGTGCCAGCAGCGGGGCCAGGGGGCTAACGGTGTCCTACAATGAGCAGTTCTTC
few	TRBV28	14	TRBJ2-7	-	CASSLVGTTYEQYF	TGTGCCAGCAGTTTAGTGGGCACAACCTACGAGCAGTACTTC
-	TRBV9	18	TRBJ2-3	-	CASSASRSGPRPTDTQYF	TGTGCCAGCAGCGCCAGTAGAAGCGGTCCCCGCCCCACAGATACGCAGTATTTT
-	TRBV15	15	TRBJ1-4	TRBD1	CATSDPQGAREKLFF	TGTGCCACCAGCGACCCACAGGGGGCGAGGGAAAAACTGTTTTTT
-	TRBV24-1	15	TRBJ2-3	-	CATSDLASISDTQYF	TGTGCCACCAGTGATTTGGCTAGTATCTCAGATACGCAGTATTTT
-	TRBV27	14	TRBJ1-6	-	CASSPSGPNSPLHF	TGTGCCAGCAGTCCGTCTGGGCCTAATTCACCCCTCCACTTT
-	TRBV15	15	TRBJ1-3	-	CATSRGQNSGNTIYF	TGTGCCACCAGCAGAGGGCAGAACTCTGGAAACACCATATATTTT
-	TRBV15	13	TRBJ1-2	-	CATSRGMDYGYTF	TGTGCCACCAGCAGAGGTATGGACTATGGCTACACCTTC
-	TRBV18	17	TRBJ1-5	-	CASSPRSGSLGNQPQHF	TGTGCCAGCTCACCACGCAGCGGTTCTTTGGGCAATCAGCCCCAGCATTTT
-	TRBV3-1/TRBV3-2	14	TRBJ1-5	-	CASSQEWGNQPQHF	TGTGCCAGCAGCCAAGAATGGGGGAATCAGCCCCAGCATTTT
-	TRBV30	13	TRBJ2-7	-	CAWSRGISYEQYF	TGTGCCTGGAGTAGGGGCATCAGTTACGAGCAGTACTTC
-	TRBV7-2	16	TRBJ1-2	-	CASSANQGFLNYGYTF	TGTGCCAGCAGCGCCAACCAGGGTTTCCTTAACTATGGCTACACCTTC
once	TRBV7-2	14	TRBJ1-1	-	CASSPGYRGTEAFF	TGTGCCAGCAGCCCAGGGTACCGCGGCACTGAAGCTTTCTTT
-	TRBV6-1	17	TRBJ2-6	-	CASSEVGVYSGANVLTF	TGTGCCAGCAGTGAAGTCGGGGTTTACTCTGGGGCCAACGTCCTGACTTTC
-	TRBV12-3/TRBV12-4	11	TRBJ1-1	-	CASSSRREAFF	TGTGCCAGCAGTTCCCGCCGCGAAGCTTTCTTT
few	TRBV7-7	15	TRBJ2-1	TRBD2	CASSSQAGEGNEQFF	TGTGCTAGCAGCTCTCAAGCGGGAGAGGGGAATGAGCAGTTCTTC
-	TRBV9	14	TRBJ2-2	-	CASSGRAGTGELFF	TGTGCCAGCAGCGGACGAGCTGGCACCGGGGAGCTGTTTTTT
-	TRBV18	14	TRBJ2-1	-	CASSPSYGGGEQFF	TGTGCCAGCTCACCATCGTATGGGGGCGGTGAGCAGTTCTTC
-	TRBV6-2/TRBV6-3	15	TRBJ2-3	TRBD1	CASSPGTGSTDTQYF	TGTGCCAGCAGTCCCGGGACAGGGAGCACAGATACGCAGTATTTT
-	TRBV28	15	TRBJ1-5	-	CASSLGQGIYQPQHF	TGTGCCAGCAGTTTAGGGCAGGGCATCTATCAGCCCCAGCATTTT
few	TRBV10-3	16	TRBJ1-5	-	CAISESVLRGNQPQHF	TGTGCCATCAGTGAGTCAGTTCTCCGGGGCAATCAGCCCCAGCATTTT
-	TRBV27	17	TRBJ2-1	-	CASRTLDPFSSYNEQFF	TGTGCCAGCAGAACCCTTGACCCCTTTAGCTCCTACAATGAGCAGTTCTTC
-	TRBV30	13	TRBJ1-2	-	CAWSAGRSSSYTF	TGTGCCTGGAGTGCGGGACGGAGTTCATCCTACACCTTC
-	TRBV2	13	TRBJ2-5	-	CASSEQGSGTQYF	TGTGCCAGCAGTGAACAAGGTAGCGGGACCCAGTACTTC
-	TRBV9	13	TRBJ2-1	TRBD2	CASSPRLAEGQFF	TGTGCCAGCAGCCCCCGACTAGCCGAGGGGCAGTTCTTC
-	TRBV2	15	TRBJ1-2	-	CASSELVPGARGYTF	TGTGCCAGCAGTGAACTAGTCCCAGGGGCGCGTGGCTACACCTTC
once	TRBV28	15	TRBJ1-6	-	CASSFWKSQNSPLHF	TGTGCCAGCAGTTTTTGGAAATCTCAGAATTCACCCCTCCACTTT
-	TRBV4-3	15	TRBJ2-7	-	CASSQEWAGPYEQYF	TGCGCCAGCAGCCAAGAGTGGGCAGGGCCCTACGAGCAGTACTTC
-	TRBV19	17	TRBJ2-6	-	CASSMVARGSGANVLTF	TGTGCCAGTAGTATGGTCGCCAGGGGATCCGGGGCCAACGTCCTGACTTTC
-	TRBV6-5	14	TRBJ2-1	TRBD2	CASTLGLAGGWQFF	TGTGCCAGCACGCTTGGACTAGCGGGAGGGTGGCAGTTCTTC
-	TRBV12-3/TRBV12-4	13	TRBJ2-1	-	CASSSNRNDEQFF	TGTGCCAGCAGTAGCAACAGGAACGATGAGCAGTTCTTC